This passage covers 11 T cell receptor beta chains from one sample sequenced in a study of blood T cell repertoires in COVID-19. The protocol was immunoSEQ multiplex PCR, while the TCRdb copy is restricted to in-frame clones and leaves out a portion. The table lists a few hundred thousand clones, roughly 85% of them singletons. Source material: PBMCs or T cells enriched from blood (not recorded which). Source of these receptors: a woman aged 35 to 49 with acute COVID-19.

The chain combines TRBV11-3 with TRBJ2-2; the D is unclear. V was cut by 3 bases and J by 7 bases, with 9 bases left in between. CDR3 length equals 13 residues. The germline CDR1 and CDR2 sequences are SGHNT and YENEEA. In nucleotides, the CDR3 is TGTGCCAGCAGCTTCACTTTTCTCGGGGAGCTGTTTTTT. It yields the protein CASSFTFLGELFF. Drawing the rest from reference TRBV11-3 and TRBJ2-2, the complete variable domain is EAGVVQSPRYKIIEKKQPVAFWCNPISGHNTLYWYLQNLGQGPELLIRYENEEAVDDSQLPKDRFSAERLKGVDSTLKIQPAELGDSAVYLCASSFTFLGELFFGEGSRLTVL.

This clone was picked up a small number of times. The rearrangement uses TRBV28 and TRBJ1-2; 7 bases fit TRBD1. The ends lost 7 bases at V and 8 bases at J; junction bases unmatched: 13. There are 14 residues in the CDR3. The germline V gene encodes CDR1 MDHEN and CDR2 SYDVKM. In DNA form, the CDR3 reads TGTGCCAGCATCAAAAGAAACAGGGGCGGCGGCTACACCTTC. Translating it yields CASIKRNRGGGYTF.

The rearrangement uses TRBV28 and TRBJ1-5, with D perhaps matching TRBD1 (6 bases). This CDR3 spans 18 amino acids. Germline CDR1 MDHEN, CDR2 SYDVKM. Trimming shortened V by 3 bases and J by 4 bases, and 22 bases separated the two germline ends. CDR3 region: CASSFGAERGGPNQPQHF. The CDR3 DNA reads TGTGCCAGCAGTTTCGGGGCCGAGAGGGGGGGGCCTAATCAGCCCCAGCATTTT.

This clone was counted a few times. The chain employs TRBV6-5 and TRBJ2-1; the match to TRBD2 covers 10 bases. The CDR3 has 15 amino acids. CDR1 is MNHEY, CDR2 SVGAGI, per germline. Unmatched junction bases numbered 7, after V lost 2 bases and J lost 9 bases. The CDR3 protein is CASSYGTSGISEQFF. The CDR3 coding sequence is TGTGCCAGCAGTTACGGTACTAGCGGGATTAGTGAGCAGTTCTTC.

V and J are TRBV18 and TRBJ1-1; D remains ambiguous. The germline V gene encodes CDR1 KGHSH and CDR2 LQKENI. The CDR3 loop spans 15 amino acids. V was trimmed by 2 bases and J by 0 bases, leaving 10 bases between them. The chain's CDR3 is CASSPASTMNTEAFF. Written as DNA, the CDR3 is TGTGCCAGCTCACCAGCCAGTACAATGAACACTGAAGCTTTCTTT.

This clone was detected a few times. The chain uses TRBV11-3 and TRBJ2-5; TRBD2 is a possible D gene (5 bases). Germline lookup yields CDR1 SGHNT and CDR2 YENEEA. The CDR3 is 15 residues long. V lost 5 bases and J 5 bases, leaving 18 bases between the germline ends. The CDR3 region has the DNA TGTGCCAGCAGCCCGAGGGCCTATACCGGGGAGACCCAGTACTTC. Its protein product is CASSPRAYTGETQYF.

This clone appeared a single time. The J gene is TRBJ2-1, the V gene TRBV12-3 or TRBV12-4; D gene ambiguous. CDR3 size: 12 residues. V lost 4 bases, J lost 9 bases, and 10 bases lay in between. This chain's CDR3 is CASSSLLSEQFF. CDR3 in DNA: TGTGCCAGCAGTTCCTTGCTAAGTGAGCAGTTCTTC.

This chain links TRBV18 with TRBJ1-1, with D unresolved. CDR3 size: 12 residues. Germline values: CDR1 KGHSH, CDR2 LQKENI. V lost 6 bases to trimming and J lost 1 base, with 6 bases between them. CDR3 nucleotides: TGTGCCAGCTCGAGCGGGAACACTGAAGCTTTCTTT. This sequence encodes CASSSGNTEAFF. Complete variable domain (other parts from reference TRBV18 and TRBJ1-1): NAGVMQNPRHLVRRRGQEARLRCSPMKGHSHVYWYRQLPEEGLKFMVYLQKENIIDESGMPKERFSAEFPKEGPSILRIQQVVRGDSAAYFCASSSGNTEAFFGQGTRLTVV.

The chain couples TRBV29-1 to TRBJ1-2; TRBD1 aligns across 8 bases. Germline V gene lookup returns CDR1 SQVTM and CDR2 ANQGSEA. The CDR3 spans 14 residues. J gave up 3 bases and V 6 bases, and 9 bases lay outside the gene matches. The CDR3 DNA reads TGCAGCGTCGGGCTGACAGGGGAGTACTATGGCTACACCTTC. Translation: CSVGLTGEYYGYTF. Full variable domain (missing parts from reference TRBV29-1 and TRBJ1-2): SAVISQKPSRDICQRGTSLTIQCQVDSQVTMMFWYRQQPGQSLTLIATANQGSEATYESGFVIDKFPISRPNLTFSTLTVSNMSPEDSSIYLCSVGLTGEYYGYTFGSGTRLTVV.

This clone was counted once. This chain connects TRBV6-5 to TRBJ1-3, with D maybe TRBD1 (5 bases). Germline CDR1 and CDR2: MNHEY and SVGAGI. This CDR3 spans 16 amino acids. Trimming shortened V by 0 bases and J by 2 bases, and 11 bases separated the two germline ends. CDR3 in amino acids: CASSYSARATGNTIYF. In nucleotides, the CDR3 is TGTGCCAGCAGTTACTCCGCCAGGGCCACTGGAAACACCATATATTTT.

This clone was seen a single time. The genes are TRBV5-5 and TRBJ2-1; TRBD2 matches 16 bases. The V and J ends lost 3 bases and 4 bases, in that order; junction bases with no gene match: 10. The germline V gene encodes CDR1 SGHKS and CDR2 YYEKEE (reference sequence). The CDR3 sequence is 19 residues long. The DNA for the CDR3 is TGTGCCAGCAGCTCCCCGGGACTAGCGGGAGGGGGGGGATACAATGAGCAGTTCTTC. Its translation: CASSSPGLAGGGGYNEQFF. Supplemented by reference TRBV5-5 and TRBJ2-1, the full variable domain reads DAGVTQSPTHLIKTRGQQVTLRCSPISGHKSVSWYQQVLGQGPQFIFQYYEKEERGRGNFPDRFSARQFPNYSSELNVNALLLGDSALYLCASSSPGLAGGGGYNEQFFGPGTRLTVL.